This T cell receptor (beta chain) was sequenced during a study of regulatory T cells in long-lasting Graves disease. Overall study findings and caveats: Persistent Graves' patients showed a TCR diversity that was lower than that of newly diagnosed ones.

A note on this clonotype: Its specificity is not known.

Researchers made the TCR library from RNA that was extracted from PBMCs. Each CDR3 protein is one row after TCRdb ran MiXCR on the reads. The sample contains some 980 distinct CDR3 sequences, roughly 89% of which appear only once. The origin of this receptor is a man aged 30 to 39 with Graves disease. This specimen consisted of peripheral blood mononuclear cells (PBMCs), obtained with antithyroid drug treatment, in newly diagnosed or persistent Graves disease (not recorded which).

The DNA of the CDR3 is TGTGCCAGCAGCTTCACGATTGACAATGAGCAGTTCTTC. Translation: CASSFTIDNEQFF. The chain uses TRBV5-6 and TRBJ2-1; unclear D gene. The V end was cut by 2 bases, the J end by 5 bases, with 8 bases between. This CDR3 region has 13 residues. CDR1 and CDR2 (germline): SGHDT, YYEEEE.